This record covers a single T cell receptor (beta chain). As yet, its antigen is unknown. This sample was taken from a study of T cells after yellow fever vaccination. At the level of the study: Fractions containing few cells were prepared with SMART-Seq v4 Ultra Low Input. Notes on the study in general: Though it reached lower strength, the secondary response hit its peak faster, day 5 versus 15. Post-booster samples contained most primary-vaccination clones (approximately 96% CD4, around 89% CD8).

V was pared by 5 bases and J by 3 bases, with 11 bases of the junction left unmatched. The CDR3 runs to 16 residues. CDR1 PRHDT and CDR2 FYEKMQ come from the germline V gene (reference sequence). It was through 5'RACE template switching that TCR cDNA was made, with a universal primer site and UMIs added. Using its own MiXCR run on the 5' RACE reads, TCRdb lists one record per CDR3 protein. The sample has about 320,000 distinct CDR3 sequences, 3.5% to 4.5% seen once; the top ten hold 19%. This material consisted of PBMCs, taken 15 days after the yellow fever booster vaccination. The chain joins TRBV13 to TRBJ1-1; TRBD1 agrees at 8 bases. This clonotype was sampled from a man aged 18-30 years who received the YFV17D yellow fever vaccine. The chain's CDR3 is CASSQARSTGDTEAFF. The CDR3 bases are TGTGCCAGCAGCCAAGCGCGATCGACAGGGGACACTGAAGCTTTCTTT.